This is a list of T cell receptor beta chains from one sample in a study of blood T cell repertoires in COVID-19. Measured with immunoSEQ multiplex PCR; TCRdb has only the in-frame clones, and not every one. Of about 470,000 clones in the sample, 87% were seen once. The sample was PBMCs or T cells enriched from blood (not recorded which). All receptors come from a young woman who had recovered from COVID-19. The CDR3 runs from the conserved cysteine through the conserved F or W. D genes are given only for firm matches. Clone size, where shown, is once, few, many, or a class for clones that have expanded.

>.|.|TRBV7-9|TRBJ1-3
CASSLGQAGNTIYF
>TRBD2|.|TRBV5-1|TRBJ2-2
CASSLVTSGGAGELFF
>.|.|TRBV4-1|TRBJ1-5
CASSPGLEPQHF
>.|.|TRBV7-2|TRBJ1-5
CASSFYRGNNQPQHF
>.|few|TRBV19|TRBJ1-2
CATSPTGSYGYTF
>.|.|TRBV2|TRBJ2-1
CASSEFRGRFF
>.|.|TRBV27|TRBJ2-5
CASSFPGETQYF
>.|.|TRBV5-1|TRBJ1-1
CASSLGPHQGYTEAFF
>.|few|TRBV12-5|TRBJ2-1
CASGLGERDEQFF
>.|.|TRBV11-2|TRBJ2-3
CASSPRLGGTDTQYF